What follows are 18 T cell receptor beta chains derived from one specimen sequenced in a study of blood T cell repertoires in COVID-19 (dated by TCRdb to the early 2020s). The method was the immunoSEQ multiplex PCR assay. In TCRdb, the immuneACCESS table is reduced to in-frame sequences with V and J assigned. These tables do not hold every clone; where another copy was compared, an unresolved V gene accounts for under half, and the others remain unexplained. The sample data list about 150,000 clones, and about nine tenths of these were observed just once. About 2.5% of the sample is taken by the ten largest. Sequenced material: peripheral blood. These receptors all come from a woman in her 70s with acute or convalescent COVID-19.

The chain combines TRBV11-3 with TRBJ2-3, with no clear D. V shed 0 bases and J shed 1 base, with 5 bases lying between them. The CDR3 runs to 14 residues. Germline V gives CDR1 SGHNT, CDR2 YENEEA. The CDR3 sequence: CASSLDPGTDTQYF. CDR3 nucleotides: TGTGCCAGCAGCTTAGATCCAGGCACAGATACGCAGTATTTT.

The V call is TRBV29-1, the J call TRBJ1-2, with 7 bases identical to TRBD1. V dropped 3 bases and J dropped 2; count of bases not matched to a gene: 6. The CDR3 covers 14 residues. CDR1 SQVTM and CDR2 ANQGSEA come from the germline V gene. The CDR3 DNA sequence: TGCAGCGTTGATAAGACAGGGAACAACTATGGCTACACCTTC. It codes for CSVDKTGNNYGYTF.

This clone has just one count. The genes are TRBV7-2 and TRBJ2-5; TRBD2 matches 16 bases. V lost 5 bases and J lost 2; bases outside the gene matches: 2. From germline, CDR1 is SGHTA and CDR2 FQGNSA. The CDR3 spans 16 residues. The CDR3 region has the DNA TGTGCCAGCAGCCGGGGACTAGCGGGGGGGCAAGAGACCCAGTACTTC. Its protein product is CASSRGLAGGQETQYF.

The sample holds a few counts of this clone. The CDR3 DNA is TGTGCCATCAGTGACGGGACAGTGAAAAACATTCAGTACTTC. As protein: CAISDGTVKNIQYF. The chain is built from TRBV10-3 and TRBJ2-4; the match to TRBD1 covers 7 bases. Germline-derived CDR1 and CDR2 are ENHRY and SYGVKD. CDR3 length equals 14 residues. Trimming took 3 bases from V and 4 from J; bases not matched to a gene: 3.

This chain links TRBV28 with TRBJ1-3, with D uncertain. The V and J ends lost 3 bases and 2 bases respectively, with 5 bases between them. This CDR3 has 13 amino acids. Germline V gives CDR1 MDHEN, CDR2 SYDVKM. CDR3 in DNA: TGTGCCAGCAGTTTGTTCGCTGGAAACACCATATATTTT. It yields the protein CASSLFAGNTIYF.

The table lists this clone with a few counts. V is TRBV3-1 (or the pseudogene TRBV3-2) and J is TRBJ1-2; D is unclear. V was shortened by 1 base and J by 8 bases, with 11 bases between the two germline ends. CDR3 length equals 13 residues. CDR1 is LGHDT, CDR2 YNNKEL, per germline (reference sequence). Here the CDR3 DNA reads TGTGCCAGCAGCCAAGTCATGGCGGGGGGCTACACCTTC. The encoded protein is CASSQVMAGGYTF.

This rearrangement joins TRBV7-3 to TRBJ2-3; D may be TRBD1 (5 bases). CDR3 size: 14 residues. Trimming removed 5 bases from V and 2 bases from J, with 11 bases in between. Germline values: CDR1 SGHTA, CDR2 FQGTGA. This CDR3 reads CASSRGSNTDTQYF. CDR3 in DNA: TGTGCCAGCAGCAGGGGCTCCAACACAGATACGCAGTATTTT.

CDR3 sequence: CASSSWAIYGYTF. The CDR3 DNA reads as TGTGCCAGCAGTTCCTGGGCGATCTATGGCTACACCTTC. The chain carries TRBV6-5 and TRBJ1-2, with D hard to call. Germline values: CDR1 MNHEY, CDR2 SVGAGI. V lost 4 bases to trimming and J lost 4 bases, with 10 bases between them. The length of the CDR3 is 13 residues.

The chain combines TRBV5-6 with TRBJ2-5, with TRBD1 identical over 9 bases. V lost 1 base, J lost 2 bases, and 9 bases stayed unmatched. CDR3 length: 17 amino acids. Germline lookup yields CDR1 SGHDT and CDR2 YYEEEE. The CDR3 loop is CASSLTTGGIKQETQYF. The CDR3 coding sequence is TGTGCCAGCAGCTTGACGACAGGGGGGATTAAACAAGAGACCCAGTACTTC. Complete variable domain (other parts from reference TRBV5-6 and TRBJ2-5): DAGVTQSPTHLIKTRGQQVTLRCSPKSGHDTVSWYQQALGQGPQFIFQYYEEEERQRGNFPDRFSGHQFPNYSSELNVNALLLGDSALYLCASSLTTGGIKQETQYFGPGTRLLVL.

The rearrangement links TRBV6-1 to TRBJ1-6; 9 bases are a match to TRBD1. This CDR3 is 15 amino acids long. After removal of 3 bases from V and 10 bases from J, the junction contained 7 bases not matched to a gene. In germline, CDR1 is MNHNS, CDR2 SASEGT. For the CDR3, the DNA is TGTGCCAGCAGTGACGGACAGGGGAGGGGCTCACCCCTCCACTTT. Its protein is CASSDGQGRGSPLHF.

About this clone: An end of the junction does not agree with germline; a read error may underlie this. This rearrangement joins TRBV20-1 to TRBJ1-3; D is perhaps TRBD1 (5 bases). CDR3 length: 9 amino acids. CDR1 is DFQATT and CDR2 is SNEGSKA in the germline V gene (reference sequence). The CDR3 sequence is CSARGRGDF. The CDR3 coding sequence is TGCAGTGCTAGGGGGAGGGGAGATTTT.

The chain recombines TRBV12-5 with TRBJ1-1, with D perhaps matching TRBD1 (6 bases). Trimming stripped 5 bases from V and 0 bases from J, with 16 bases between. The germline V gene has CDR1 LGHNT and CDR2 FRNRAP. The CDR3 loop spans 16 amino acids. Written as DNA, the CDR3 is TGTGCTAGTGGTATCGGACAGCACTCAGTGAACACTGAAGCTTTCTTT. This codes for CASGIGQHSVNTEAFF.

The V gene is TRBV14, the J gene TRBJ1-1; D perhaps matches TRBD1 (5 bases). V shed 0 bases and J shed 6 bases, with 11 bases lying between them. This CDR3 is built from 14 residues. Germline-derived CDR1 and CDR2 are SGHDN and FVKESK. The CDR3 DNA follows: TGTGCCAGCAGCCAAGACAGGGTCTGGGCTGAAGCTTTCTTT. As protein: CASSQDRVWAEAFF.

V gene TRBV6-5 combines with J gene TRBJ2-2; 7 bases align to TRBD2. V gave up 6 bases and J gave up 1 base; unmatched junction bases: 2. The CDR3 runs to 14 residues. Per the germline V gene, CDR1 is MNHEY and CDR2 is SVGAGI. The CDR3 region is CASSRTRNTGELFF. The CDR3 coding sequence is TGTGCCAGCAGCCGGACTAGGAACACCGGGGAGCTGTTTTTT.

This clone was picked up one time. V and J are TRBV6-5 and TRBJ2-7; the match to TRBD1 covers 8 bases. Germline V gene lookup returns CDR1 MNHEY and CDR2 SVGAGI. The CDR3 contains 15 residues. Trimming at V came to 6 bases and at J to 2 bases, leaving 9 bases not matched to a gene. The CDR3 loop is CASRGDRGQTYEQYF. CDR3 DNA sequence: TGTGCCAGCAGAGGCGACAGGGGTCAAACCTACGAGCAGTACTTC.

This clone has only a few counts. The chain's CDR3 is CASSQGRDNGYTF. The CDR3 coding sequence is TGTGCCAGCAGCCAAGGCAGGGACAATGGCTACACCTTC. The rearrangement uses TRBV3-1 (or the pseudogene TRBV3-2) and TRBJ1-2; possibly TRBD1 for D (6 bases). This CDR3 has 13 amino acids. Looked up from germline, CDR1 is LGHDT and CDR2 is YNNKEL (reference sequence). V was trimmed by 1 base and J by 6 bases, leaving 9 bases between them.

The V gene is TRBV29-1, the J gene TRBJ2-2, with D possibly being TRBD1 (6 bases). Trimming removed 3 bases at V and 5 bases at J, with 13 bases between. CDR3 length equals 14 residues. CDR1 and CDR2 (germline): SQVTM, ANQGSEA. In DNA form, the CDR3 reads TGCAGCGTTGACGGCAGGGGAAAGACCGGGGAGCTGTTTTTT. Residues: CSVDGRGKTGELFF.

The chain links TRBV9 to TRBJ1-1; possible D gene TRBD1, 6 bases. This CDR3 spans 13 amino acids. CDR1 is SGDLS and CDR2 is YYNGEE in the germline V gene. The ends were cut back, 3 bases at V and 10 bases at J, with 16 bases in the middle. CDR3 DNA: TGTGCCAGCAGCGGGGGGCCTTCACAGAGAGCTTTCTTT. This codes for CASSGGPSQRAFF. The whole variable domain, filled in from reference TRBV9 and TRBJ1-1, reads DSGVTQTPKHLITATGQRVTLRCSPRSGDLSVYWYQQSLDQGLQFLIQYYNGEERAKGNILERFSAQQFPDLHSELNLSSLELGDSALYFCASSGGPSQRAFFGQGTRLTVV.